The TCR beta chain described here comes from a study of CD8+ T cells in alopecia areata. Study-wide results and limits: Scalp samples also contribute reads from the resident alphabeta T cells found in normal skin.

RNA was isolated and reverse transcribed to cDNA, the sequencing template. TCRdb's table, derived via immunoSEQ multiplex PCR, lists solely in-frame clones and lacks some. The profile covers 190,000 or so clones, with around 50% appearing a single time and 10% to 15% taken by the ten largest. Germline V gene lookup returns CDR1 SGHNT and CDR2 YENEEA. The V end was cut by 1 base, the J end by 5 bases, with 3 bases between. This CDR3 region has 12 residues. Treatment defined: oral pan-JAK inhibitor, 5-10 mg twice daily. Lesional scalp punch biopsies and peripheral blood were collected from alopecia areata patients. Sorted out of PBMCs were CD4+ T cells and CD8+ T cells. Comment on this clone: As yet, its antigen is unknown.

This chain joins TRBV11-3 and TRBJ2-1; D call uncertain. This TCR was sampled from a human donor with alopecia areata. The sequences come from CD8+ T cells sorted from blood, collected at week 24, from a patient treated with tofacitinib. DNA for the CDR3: TGTGCCAGCAGCTTAGGAAACAATGAGCAGTTCTTC. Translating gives CASSLGNNEQFF.